This T cell receptor (beta chain) derives from a study of T-cell memory formation after mild COVID-19. Trimming stripped 0 bases from V and 11 bases from J, with 13 bases between. Germline values: CDR1 SGHVS, CDR2 FQNEAQ. The CDR3 has 14 amino acids. TCRdb recomputed calls from the 5' RACE reads with MiXCR, one row per CDR3 protein. Seen here are about 300,000 distinct CDR3 sequences, around 19% observed once, and the top ten hold under 25%. The sequenced sample consisted of PBMCs or a T cell subset sorted from them (not recorded which). This TCR came from a man younger than 35 who had mild COVID-19 (a few samples of this study predate the infection). Cell type and time point are not known. The rearrangement links TRBV7-8 to TRBJ1-4, with D perhaps matching TRBD1 (6 bases). As DNA, the CDR3 is TGTGCCAGCAGCTTAGCCGGGGGGCTAAGGAAACTGTTTTTT. Translating it yields CASSLAGGLRKLFF.